This T cell receptor beta chain was recovered during a study of control samples from healthy donors and cancer patients. Sequencing used immunoSEQ multiplex PCR; TCRdb keeps in-frame clones, though not all of them. The profile shows 150,000 to 160,000 clones, 90% to 95% of them singletons. The CDR3 runs to 15 residues. Germline assignment: CDR1 KGHDR and CDR2 SFDVKD. V trimming: 9 bases; J trimming: 3 bases; junction bases outside the gene matches: 9. The chain joins TRBV24-1 to TRBJ2-3; 9 nucleotides agree with TRBD2. This clonotype originated in a middle-aged man in good health. The sample consisted of blood. CDR3 bases: TGTGCCACCTCCCCGGAGCGGGGGGTTACAGATACGCAGTATTTT. Translated: CATSPERGVTDTQYF.